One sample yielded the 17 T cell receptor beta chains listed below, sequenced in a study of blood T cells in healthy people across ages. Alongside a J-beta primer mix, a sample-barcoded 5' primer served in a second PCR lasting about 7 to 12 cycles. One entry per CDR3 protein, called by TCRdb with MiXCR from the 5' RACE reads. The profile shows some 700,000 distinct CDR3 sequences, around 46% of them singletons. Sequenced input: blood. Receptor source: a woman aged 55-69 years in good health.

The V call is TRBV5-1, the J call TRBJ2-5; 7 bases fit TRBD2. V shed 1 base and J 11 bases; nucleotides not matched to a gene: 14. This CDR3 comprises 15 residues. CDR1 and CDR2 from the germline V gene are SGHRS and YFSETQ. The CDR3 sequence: CASSLRRESSNEQYF. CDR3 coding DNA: TGCGCCAGCAGCTTGCGGCGGGAGTCGAGTAATGAGCAGTACTTC.

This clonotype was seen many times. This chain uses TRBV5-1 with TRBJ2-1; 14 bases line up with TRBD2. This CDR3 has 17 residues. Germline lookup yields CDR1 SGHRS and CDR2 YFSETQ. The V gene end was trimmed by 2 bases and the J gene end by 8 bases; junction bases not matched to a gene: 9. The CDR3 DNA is TGCGCCAGCAGCTTTACAGGACTAGCGGGAGGAAGCGATGAGCAGTTCTTC. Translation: CASSFTGLAGGSDEQFF.

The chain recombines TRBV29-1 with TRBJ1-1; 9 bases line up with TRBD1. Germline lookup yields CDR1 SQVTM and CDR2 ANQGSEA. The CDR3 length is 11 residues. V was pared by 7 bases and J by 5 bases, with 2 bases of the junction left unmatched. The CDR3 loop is CSAGQGTEAFF. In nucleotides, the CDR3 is TGCAGCGCAGGACAGGGGACTGAAGCTTTCTTT.

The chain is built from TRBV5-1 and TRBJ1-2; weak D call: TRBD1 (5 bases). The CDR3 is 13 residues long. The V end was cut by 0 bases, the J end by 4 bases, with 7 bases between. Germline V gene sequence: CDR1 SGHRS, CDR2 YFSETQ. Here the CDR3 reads CASSLVDSYGYTF. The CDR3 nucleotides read TGCGCCAGCAGCTTGGTAGACAGCTATGGCTACACCTTC. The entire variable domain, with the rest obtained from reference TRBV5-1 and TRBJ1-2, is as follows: KAGVTQTPRYLIKTRGQQVTLSCSPISGHRSVSWYQQTPGQGLQFLFEYFSETQRNKGNFPGRFSGRQFSNSRSEMNVSTLELGDSALYLCASSLVDSYGYTFGSGTRLTVV.

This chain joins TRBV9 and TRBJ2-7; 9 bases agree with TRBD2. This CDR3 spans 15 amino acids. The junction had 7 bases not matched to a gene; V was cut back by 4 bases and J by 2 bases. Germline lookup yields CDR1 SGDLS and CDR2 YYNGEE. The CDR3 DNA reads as TGTGCCAGCAGCAGAGGCGGGGGGGAGACCTACGAGCAGTACTTC. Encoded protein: CASSRGGGETYEQYF. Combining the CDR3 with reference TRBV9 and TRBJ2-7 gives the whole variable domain DSGVTQTPKHLITATGQRVTLRCSPRSGDLSVYWYQQSLDQGLQFLIQYYNGEERAKGNILERFSAQQFPDLHSELNLSSLELGDSALYFCASSRGGGETYEQYFGPGTRLTVT.

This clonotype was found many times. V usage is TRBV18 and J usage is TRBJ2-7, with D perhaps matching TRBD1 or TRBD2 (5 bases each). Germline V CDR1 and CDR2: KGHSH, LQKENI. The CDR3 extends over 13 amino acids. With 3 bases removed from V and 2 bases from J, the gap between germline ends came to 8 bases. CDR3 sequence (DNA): TGTGCCAGCTCACCCGGGACCGCCTACGAGCAGTACTTC. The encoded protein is CASSPGTAYEQYF.

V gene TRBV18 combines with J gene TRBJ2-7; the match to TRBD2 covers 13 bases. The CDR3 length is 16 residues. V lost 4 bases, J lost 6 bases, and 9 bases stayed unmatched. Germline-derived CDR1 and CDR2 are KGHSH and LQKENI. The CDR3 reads CASSLNTGLAGPEQYF. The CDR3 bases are TGTGCCAGCTCACTAAACACGGGACTAGCGGGACCCGAGCAGTACTTC.

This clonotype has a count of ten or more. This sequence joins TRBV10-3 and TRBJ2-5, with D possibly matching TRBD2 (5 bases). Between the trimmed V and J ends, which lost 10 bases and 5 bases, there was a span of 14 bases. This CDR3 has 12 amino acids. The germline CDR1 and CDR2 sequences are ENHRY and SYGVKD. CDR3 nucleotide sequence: TGTGCCAATAAGGGAGACGCGGAGACCCAGTACTTC. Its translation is CANKGDAETQYF.

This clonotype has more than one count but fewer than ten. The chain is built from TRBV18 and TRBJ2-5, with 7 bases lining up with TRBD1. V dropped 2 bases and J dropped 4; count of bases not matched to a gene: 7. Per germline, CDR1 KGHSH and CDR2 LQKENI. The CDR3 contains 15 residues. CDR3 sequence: CASSPAQTGTETQYF. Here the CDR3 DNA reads TGTGCCAGCTCACCAGCCCAGACAGGGACAGAGACCCAGTACTTC.

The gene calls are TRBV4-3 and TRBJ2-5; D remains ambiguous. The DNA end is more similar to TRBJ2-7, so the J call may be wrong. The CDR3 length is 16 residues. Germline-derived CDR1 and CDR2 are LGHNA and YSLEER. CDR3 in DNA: TGCGCCAGCAGCCAAGATTTCGGCCCCCGCGGATACGAGCAGTACTTC. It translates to CASSQDFGPRGYEQYF.

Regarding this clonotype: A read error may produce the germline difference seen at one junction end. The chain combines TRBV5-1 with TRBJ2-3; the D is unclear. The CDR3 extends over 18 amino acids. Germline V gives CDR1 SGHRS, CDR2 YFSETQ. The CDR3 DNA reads TGCGCCAGCAACTTGGGGATTGGCGGCGGAGTAGAAGCAGATACGCAGTATTTT. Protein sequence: CASNLGIGGGVEADTQYF.

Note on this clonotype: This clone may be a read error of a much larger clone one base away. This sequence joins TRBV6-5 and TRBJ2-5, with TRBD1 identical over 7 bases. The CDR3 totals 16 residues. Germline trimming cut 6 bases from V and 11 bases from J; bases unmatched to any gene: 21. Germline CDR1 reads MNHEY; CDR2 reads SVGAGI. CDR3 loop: CASSQLTGEQFNEQYF. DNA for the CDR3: TGTGCCAGCAGCCAGTTAACAGGGGAGCAGTTCAATGAGCAGTACTTC.

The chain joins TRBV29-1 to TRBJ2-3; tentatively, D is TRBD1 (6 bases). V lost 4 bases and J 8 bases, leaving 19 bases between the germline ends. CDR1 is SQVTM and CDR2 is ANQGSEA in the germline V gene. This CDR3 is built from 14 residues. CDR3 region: CSVGQVQQAGTQYF. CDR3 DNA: TGCAGCGTTGGACAGGTCCAACAGGCAGGTACGCAGTATTTT.

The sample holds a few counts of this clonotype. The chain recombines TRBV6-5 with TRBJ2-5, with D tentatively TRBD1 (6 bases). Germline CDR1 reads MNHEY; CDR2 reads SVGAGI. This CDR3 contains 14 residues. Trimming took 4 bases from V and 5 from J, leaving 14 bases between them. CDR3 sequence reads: CASSSQGPRETQYF. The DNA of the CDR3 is TGTGCCAGCAGTTCGCAGGGGCCCAGGGAGACCCAGTACTTC.

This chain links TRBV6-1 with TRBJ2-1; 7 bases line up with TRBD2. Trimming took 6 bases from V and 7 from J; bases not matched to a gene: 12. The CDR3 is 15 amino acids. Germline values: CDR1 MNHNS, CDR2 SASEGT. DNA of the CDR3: TGTGCCAGCAGGGGGGGGGAGGGTGGTGCGAATGAGCAGTTCTTC. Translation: CASRGGEGGANEQFF.

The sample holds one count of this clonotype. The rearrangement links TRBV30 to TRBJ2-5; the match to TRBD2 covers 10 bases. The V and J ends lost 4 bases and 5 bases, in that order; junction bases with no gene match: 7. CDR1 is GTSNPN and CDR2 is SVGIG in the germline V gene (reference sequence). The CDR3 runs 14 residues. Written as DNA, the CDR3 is TGTGCCTGGACCATAGCGGGGGGTTGGGAGACCCAGTACTTC. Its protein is CAWTIAGGWETQYF.

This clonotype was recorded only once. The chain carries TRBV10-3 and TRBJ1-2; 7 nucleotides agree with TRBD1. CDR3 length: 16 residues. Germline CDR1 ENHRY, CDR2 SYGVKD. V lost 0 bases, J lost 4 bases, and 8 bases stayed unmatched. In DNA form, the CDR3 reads TGTGCCATCAGTGAGTCGGGGGACAGACTTCTCTATGGCTACACCTTC. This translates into CAISESGDRLLYGYTF.